The 4 T cell receptor beta chains presented below share a single source sample, sequenced in a study of cytomegalovirus exposure and HLA in healthy donors. The PCR contained 60 Vbeta and 13 Jbeta primers. Sequencing used immunoSEQ multiplex PCR; TCRdb keeps in-frame clones, though not all of them. The sample holds 70,000 to 95,000 clones, around 74% seen once. Sequencing was done on a sample of PBMCs. Every receptor here comes from a man aged 30 to 39 in good health and CMV-seropositive.

The gene calls are TRBV7-2 and TRBJ2-7, with 11 bases that match TRBD1. Trimming removed 3 bases from V and 2 bases from J; junction bases left unmatched: 6. Germline V CDR1 and CDR2: SGHTA, FQGNSA. CDR3 size: 16 residues. CDR3 sequence: CASSFLLGQGAYEQYF. The CDR3 coding sequence is TGTGCCAGCAGCTTTTTATTGGGACAGGGGGCCTACGAGCAGTACTTC.

The rearrangement links TRBV2 to TRBJ2-5; D might be TRBD2 (7 bases). The V and J ends lost 3 bases and 5 bases respectively, with 13 bases between them. CDR3 length equals 14 residues. Germline V gene data show CDR1 as SNHLY and CDR2 as FYNNEI. In DNA form, the CDR3 reads TGTGCCAGCAGTGATGGGGGGAGGGGGGAGACCCAGTACTTC. This sequence encodes CASSDGGRGETQYF.

The V gene is TRBV11-2, the J gene TRBJ2-3; 9 nucleotides line up with TRBD2. This CDR3 is built from 16 residues. The junction had 4 bases not matched to a gene; V was cut back by 1 base and J by 2 bases. The germline CDR1 and CDR2 sequences are SGHAT and FQNNGV. CDR3: CASSLAPSGATDTQYF. The CDR3 DNA reads as TGTGCCAGCAGCTTAGCCCCTAGCGGGGCCACAGATACGCAGTATTTT.

Here the CDR3 DNA reads TGCGCCAGCAGCCAAACGGGACAGCGAACATACCAGATGAACACTGAAGCTTTCTTT. This sequence encodes CASSQTGQRTYQMNTEAFF. This chain connects TRBV4-1 to TRBJ1-1, with 7 bases lining up with TRBD1. V shed 2 bases and J 0 bases; nucleotides not matched to a gene: 15. The CDR3 consists of 19 residues. Germline V lookup: CDR1 MGHRA, CDR2 YSYEKL.